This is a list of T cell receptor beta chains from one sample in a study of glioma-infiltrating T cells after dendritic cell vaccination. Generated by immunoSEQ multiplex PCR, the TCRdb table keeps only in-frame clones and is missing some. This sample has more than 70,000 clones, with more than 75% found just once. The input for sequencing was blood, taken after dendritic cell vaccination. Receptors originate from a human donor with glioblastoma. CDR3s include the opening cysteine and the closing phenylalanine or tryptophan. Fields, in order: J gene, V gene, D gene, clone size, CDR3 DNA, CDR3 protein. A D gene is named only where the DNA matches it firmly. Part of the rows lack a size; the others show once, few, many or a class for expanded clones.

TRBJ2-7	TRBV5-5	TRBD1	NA	TGTGCCAGCAGCTGGGACAGGGGGGAGTACGAGCAGTACTTC	CASSWDRGEYEQYF
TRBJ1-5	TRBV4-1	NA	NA	TGCGCCAGCAGCCAAGAGGGCGGGAGGGGAGGGCAGCCCCAGCATTTT	CASSQEGGRGGQPQHF
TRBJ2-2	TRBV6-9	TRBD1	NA	TGTGCCAGCAGCCCGACAGGGTCCACCGGGGAGCTGTTTTTT	CASSPTGSTGELFF
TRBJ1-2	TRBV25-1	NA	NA	TGTGCCAGCAGTGAAACAGCGGCGCGTGGCTACACCTTC	CASSETAARGYTF
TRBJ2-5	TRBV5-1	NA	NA	TGCGCCAGCAGCTTTACGGGTGGACAAGGAGAGACCCAGTACTTC	CASSFTGGQGETQYF
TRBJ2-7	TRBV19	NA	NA	TGTGCCAGTAGTGTGGGGGGAGGATTCTACGAGCAGTACTTC	CASSVGGGFYEQYF
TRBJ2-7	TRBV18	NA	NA	TGTGCCAGCTCACCACCGACTATCGAGGGCGAGCAGTACTTC	CASSPPTIEGEQYF
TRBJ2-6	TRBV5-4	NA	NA	TGTGCCAGCAGCTTGGAGCCATCCGGGGCCAACGTCCTGACTTTC	CASSLEPSGANVLTF
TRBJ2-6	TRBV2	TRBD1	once	TGTGCCAGCAGTCGGGACAGTCTCATCGTCCTGACTTTC	CASSRDSLIVLTF
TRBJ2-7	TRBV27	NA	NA	TGTGCCAGCAGTAGCGGCACCGCCCCCTACGAGCAGTACTTC	CASSSGTAPYEQYF
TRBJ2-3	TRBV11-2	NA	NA	TGTGCCAGCAGCTTATCCGTAGGCACAGATACGCAGTATTTT	CASSLSVGTDTQYF
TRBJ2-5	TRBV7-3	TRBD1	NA	TGTGCCAGCAGAATTTCGGGGACAGGGGCCCAAGAGACCCAGTACTTC	CASRISGTGAQETQYF
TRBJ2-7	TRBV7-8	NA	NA	TGTGCCAGCAGCTTACTTACTAGCAACCCGCACGAGCAGTACTTC	CASSLLTSNPHEQYF
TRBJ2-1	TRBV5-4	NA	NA	TGTGCCAGCAGCACCGCGGCAGGGATCAATGAGCAGTTCTTC	CASSTAAGINEQFF
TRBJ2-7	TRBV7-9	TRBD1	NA	TGTGCCAGCAGCCCGGGACAGGGGGGGAGCGAGCAGTACTTC	CASSPGQGGSEQYF
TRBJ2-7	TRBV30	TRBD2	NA	TGTGCCTGGGCTAGCGGGAGGGCCTCCTACGAGCAGTACTTC	CAWASGRASYEQYF
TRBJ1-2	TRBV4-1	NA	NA	TGCGCCAGCAGCCAAGATCTAGGTTTCTATGGCTACACCTTC	CASSQDLGFYGYTF
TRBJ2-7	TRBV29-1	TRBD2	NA	TGCAGCGTTGTTGTAGCGGGGGACGAGCAGTACTTC	CSVVVAGDEQYF
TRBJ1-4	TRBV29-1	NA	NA	TGCAGCGTTGAAGATCCTGAGAGGGTAGGCGGAAAACTGTTTTTT	CSVEDPERVGGKLFF
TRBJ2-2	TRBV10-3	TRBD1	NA	TGTGCCATCGGGAGGACAGGGGACACCGGGGAGCTGTTTTTT	CAIGRTGDTGELFF
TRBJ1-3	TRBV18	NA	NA	TGTGCCAGCTCACCACTCCCTTACAGGGCGACAACACTCTCGAGTGGAAACACCATATATTTT	CASSPLPYRATTLSSGNTIYF
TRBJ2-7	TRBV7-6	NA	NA	TGTGCCAGCAGCCTGGGAGGTCACTACGAGCAGTACTTC	CASSLGGHYEQYF
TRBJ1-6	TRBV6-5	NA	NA	TGTGCCAGCAGTTACTCGAGGCCGGACACCGGGTCTACCCTCCACTTT	CASSYSRPDTGSTLHF
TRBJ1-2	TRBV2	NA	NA	TGTGCCAGCAGTGGACTAAACTATGGCCACACCTTC	CASSGLNYGHTF
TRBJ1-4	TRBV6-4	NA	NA	TGTGCCAGCAGTACAGGGAGATGGGTGGAAGACGAAAAACTGTTTTTT	CASSTGRWVEDEKLFF
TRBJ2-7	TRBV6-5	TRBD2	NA	TGTGCCAGCAGTCCACCGGGACTATACGAGCAGTACTTC	CASSPPGLYEQYF
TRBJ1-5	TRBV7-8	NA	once	TGTGCCAGCAGCTTAGTTGGGCAATTCAATCAGCCCCAGCATTTT	CASSLVGQFNQPQHF
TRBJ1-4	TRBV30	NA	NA	TGTGCCTGGAGTTTCTCCTTCCAGGATAATGAAAAACTGTTTTTT	CAWSFSFQDNEKLFF
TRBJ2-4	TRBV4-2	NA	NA	TGTGCCAGCAGCCAAGATTTGAGCGAGGGAGCGGGAGCCAAAAACATTCAGTACTTC	CASSQDLSEGAGAKNIQYF
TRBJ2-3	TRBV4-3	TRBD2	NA	TGCGCCAGCAGCCAAGATGTAGGACTAGCGGGAGCCGATACGCAGTATTTT	CASSQDVGLAGADTQYF
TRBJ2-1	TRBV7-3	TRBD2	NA	TGTGCCAGCAGCTCGCCGGGACTACAATTCAATGAGCAGTTCTTC	CASSSPGLQFNEQFF
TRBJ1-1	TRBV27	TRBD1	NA	TGTGCCAGCAGTTCGGGACAGGGGCACACTGAAGCTTTCTTT	CASSSGQGHTEAFF
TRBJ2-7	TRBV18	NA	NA	TGTGCCAGCTCCCCAGGGCGGGAAACCTACGAGCAGTACTTC	CASSPGRETYEQYF
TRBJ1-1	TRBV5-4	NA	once	TGTGCCAGCAGCTTGGGCCAGATTAACACTGAAGCTTTCTTT	CASSLGQINTEAFF
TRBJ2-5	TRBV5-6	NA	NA	TGTGCCAGCAGCCCGGAGGTTCAAGAGACCCAGTACTTC	CASSPEVQETQYF
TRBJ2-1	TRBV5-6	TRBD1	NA	TGTGCCAGCAGCGCCATAGGACAGGGGGCCGGCAATGAGCAGTTCTTC	CASSAIGQGAGNEQFF
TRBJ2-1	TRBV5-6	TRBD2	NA	TGTGCCAGCAGCCCTACTAAAACTAGCGGGGGTTACAATGAGCAGTTCTTC	CASSPTKTSGGYNEQFF
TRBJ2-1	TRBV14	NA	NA	TGTGCCAGCAGCCAACCGGGTAGGAATGAGCAGTTCTTC	CASSQPGRNEQFF
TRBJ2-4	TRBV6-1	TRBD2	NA	TGTGCCAGCAGTGAAGGACTAGCGGGGTCCCCCAAAAACATTCAGTACTTC	CASSEGLAGSPKNIQYF
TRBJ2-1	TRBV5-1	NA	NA	TGCGCCAGCAGCTTCTGGGGGGGCAGTGAGCAGTTCTTC	CASSFWGGSEQFF
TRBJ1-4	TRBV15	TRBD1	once	TGTGCCACCAGCGGAGGGGGCAAGCATGAAAAACTGTTTTTT	CATSGGGKHEKLFF
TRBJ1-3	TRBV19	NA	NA	TGTGCCAGTAGTATGTTAGGGGAGGGAGCCTCTGGAAACACCATATATTTT	CASSMLGEGASGNTIYF
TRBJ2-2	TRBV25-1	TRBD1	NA	TGTGCCAGCCTCGGACAGGGGAACACCGGGGAGCTGTTTTTT	CASLGQGNTGELFF
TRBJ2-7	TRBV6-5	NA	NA	TGTGCCAGCAGTTACTCGCCGGGGACCTACGAGCAGTACTTC	CASSYSPGTYEQYF
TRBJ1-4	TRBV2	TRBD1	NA	TGTGCCAGCGCAGCTGGGGACAGTCATAATGAAAAACTGTTTTTT	CASAAGDSHNEKLFF
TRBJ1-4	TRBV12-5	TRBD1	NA	TGTGCTAGTGGGCCCGGGACAGGGGGCAAGAAACTGTTTTTT	CASGPGTGGKKLFF
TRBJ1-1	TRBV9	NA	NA	TGTGCCAGCAGCGTAGCCAGGACACTGAACACTGAAGCTTTCTTT	CASSVARTLNTEAFF